A selection of T cell receptor beta chains follows, all from one sample in a study of T-cell reconstitution after alpha-beta-depleted transplantation in children. MiXCR, run by TCRdb on the PCR reads, gives a single entry per CDR3 protein. The table shows more than 200,000 distinct CDR3 sequences, with more than 20% occurring only once. This specimen consisted of PBMCs, obtained before TCRalphabeta/CD19-depleted stem cell transplant. These receptors were obtained from a girl aged 2-15 years with Fanconi anemia, due to receive a stem cell transplant. Each CDR3 is given without its conserved first and last residue. Each record gives: V gene, J gene, CDR3 protein.

V gene: TRBV10-3
J gene: TRBJ2-7
CDR3 protein: AISPPGGTRYEQY

V gene: TRBV7-9
J gene: TRBJ2-1
CDR3 protein: ASSLGLALLNEQF

V gene: TRBV10-3
J gene: TRBJ1-6
CDR3 protein: AISDSGSYNSPLH

V gene: TRBV29-1
J gene: TRBJ1-1
CDR3 protein: SVEEPTDEAF

V gene: TRBV7-4
J gene: TRBJ2-5
CDR3 protein: ASSLLEVSETQY

V gene: TRBV6-1
J gene: TRBJ2-1
CDR3 protein: ASRQAGGPYNEQF

V gene: TRBV11-2
J gene: TRBJ2-3
CDR3 protein: ASGRTDTQY

V gene: TRBV29-1
J gene: TRBJ1-1
CDR3 protein: SVSGAF

V gene: TRBV7-9
J gene: TRBJ2-7
CDR3 protein: ASSLEDGRSYEQY

V gene: TRBV29-1
J gene: TRBJ2-3
CDR3 protein: SVIDSGTDTQY

V gene: TRBV5-5
J gene: TRBJ2-3
CDR3 protein: ASSSGLAGVWDTQY

V gene: TRBV29-1
J gene: TRBJ1-1
CDR3 protein: SVDEGKSNTEAF

V gene: TRBV18
J gene: TRBJ2-1
CDR3 protein: ASSPVGGIQEQF

V gene: TRBV27
J gene: TRBJ2-1
CDR3 protein: ASSLSGGHEQF

V gene: TRBV12-3/TRBV12-4
J gene: TRBJ2-2
CDR3 protein: ASSLGETGELF

V gene: TRBV9
J gene: TRBJ2-5
CDR3 protein: ASSGGVVSQETQY

V gene: TRBV7-6
J gene: TRBJ2-7
CDR3 protein: ASSPWVTRSYEQY

V gene: TRBV12-3/TRBV12-4
J gene: TRBJ2-2
CDR3 protein: ANRGQGTGELF

V gene: TRBV25-1
J gene: TRBJ2-5
CDR3 protein: ASSEYWGETQY

V gene: TRBV25-1
J gene: TRBJ1-6
CDR3 protein: ATQRRTGGNSPLH

V gene: TRBV4-2
J gene: TRBJ2-2
CDR3 protein: ASSHGLAGVTGELF

V gene: TRBV29-1
J gene: TRBJ2-7
CDR3 protein: SVRRGSYEQY

V gene: TRBV29-1
J gene: TRBJ1-5
CDR3 protein: SVALDRVGQPQH

V gene: TRBV6-5
J gene: TRBJ2-7
CDR3 protein: AGGEPRYEQY

V gene: TRBV27
J gene: TRBJ2-4
CDR3 protein: ASSFSDALRGNIQY

V gene: TRBV7-2
J gene: TRBJ2-1
CDR3 protein: ASSPSSGGAYEQF

V gene: TRBV12-3/TRBV12-4
J gene: TRBJ2-3
CDR3 protein: ASSLRWGTDTQY

V gene: TRBV5-1
J gene: TRBJ2-1
CDR3 protein: ASSLARDATYNEQF

V gene: TRBV5-4
J gene: TRBJ2-3
CDR3 protein: ASSYQAGGTTDTQY

V gene: TRBV7-2
J gene: TRBJ2-7
CDR3 protein: ASSLYAGVNEQY

V gene: TRBV7-2
J gene: TRBJ2-5
CDR3 protein: ASSLIGTGPETQY

V gene: TRBV29-1
J gene: TRBJ2-5
CDR3 protein: SVGGQETQY

V gene: TRBV4-2
J gene: TRBJ2-1
CDR3 protein: ASSLASSGAYNEQF

V gene: TRBV29-1
J gene: TRBJ1-1
CDR3 protein: SVEGVTGMNTEAF

V gene: TRBV12-3/TRBV12-4
J gene: TRBJ1-6
CDR3 protein: ASSPPGPLFSPLH

V gene: TRBV20-1
J gene: TRBJ2-1
CDR3 protein: SARDQLAYSYNEQF

V gene: TRBV12-3/TRBV12-4
J gene: TRBJ2-1
CDR3 protein: ASKFTGSGGARRQF

V gene: TRBV9
J gene: TRBJ2-3
CDR3 protein: ASSVISTDTQY

V gene: TRBV4-2
J gene: TRBJ2-5
CDR3 protein: ASSQDLGTPGLAGGQETQY

V gene: TRBV3-1
J gene: TRBJ2-7
CDR3 protein: ASSQDQRGGSRY

V gene: TRBV6-1
J gene: TRBJ2-7
CDR3 protein: ASSPRQGRNSYEQY

V gene: TRBV6-1
J gene: TRBJ2-7
CDR3 protein: ASSEAGAGGYEQY

V gene: TRBV19
J gene: TRBJ2-1
CDR3 protein: ASSLGPTGHNEQF

V gene: TRBV20-1
J gene: TRBJ2-1
CDR3 protein: SATDRGTYNEQF

V gene: TRBV23-1
J gene: TRBJ2-7
CDR3 protein: ASSRTEY

V gene: TRBV6-5
J gene: TRBJ1-3
CDR3 protein: ASSYWGAAGNTIY

V gene: TRBV20-1
J gene: TRBJ2-2
CDR3 protein: SARVPRTGELF

V gene: TRBV5-4
J gene: TRBJ2-2
CDR3 protein: ASSLAGVRLNTGELF

V gene: TRBV11-2
J gene: TRBJ2-1
CDR3 protein: ASSLVREGRGEQF

V gene: TRBV24-1
J gene: TRBJ2-2
CDR3 protein: ATSDLDRGGTGELF

V gene: TRBV7-3
J gene: TRBJ1-4
CDR3 protein: ASSDRGYGEKLF

V gene: TRBV29-1
J gene: TRBJ2-3
CDR3 protein: SVVAYTDTQY

V gene: TRBV10-3
J gene: TRBJ2-7
CDR3 protein: ATVGSDEQY

V gene: TRBV20-1
J gene: TRBJ2-7
CDR3 protein: SASSGEYYEQY